What follows are 19 T cell receptor beta chains derived from one specimen sequenced in a study of cytomegalovirus exposure and HLA in healthy donors. Data came from immunoSEQ multiplex PCR; TCRdb stores just in-frame clones and leaves some out. The data contain some 290,000 clones, roughly 90% of them seen just once; the ten biggest clones take up roughly 0.96%. The sample comprised PBMCs. The receptors here all came from a young man in good health and CMV-seronegative.

This chain joins TRBV4-1 and TRBJ2-7; 8 bases are a match to TRBD2. CDR1 and CDR2 from the germline V gene are MGHRA and YSYEKL. V trimming: 6 bases; J trimming: 3 bases; junction bases outside the gene matches: 1. The CDR3 has 12 residues. Here the CDR3 DNA reads TGCGCCAGCAGTCGGGGGGGCTACGAGCAGTACTTC. Amino acid sequence: CASSRGGYEQYF.

The J gene is TRBJ1-1, the V gene TRBV5-6, with 11 nucleotides matching TRBD1. The CDR3 covers 15 residues. With 4 bases clipped from V and 5 bases from J, the junction kept 7 bases outside the gene matches. Germline CDR1 and CDR2: SGHDT and YYEEEE. CDR3 DNA sequence: TGTGCCAGCAGCCCTACGGGACAGGGGGGTACTGAAGCTTTCTTT. It yields the protein CASSPTGQGGTEAFF.

The chain has TRBV10-3 and TRBJ2-1; 10 nucleotides align to TRBD2. The germline V gene has CDR1 ENHRY and CDR2 SYGVKD. The CDR3 is 18 residues long. Trimming took 3 bases from V and 4 from J; bases not matched to a gene: 12. CDR3 residues: CAISDLELAGSLYNEQFF. The CDR3 DNA reads TGTGCCATCAGTGACCTCGAACTAGCGGGGAGCCTGTACAATGAGCAGTTCTTC.

This clone has just a few counts. The chain links TRBV27 to TRBJ2-7; 9 bases are shared with TRBD1. The CDR3 totals 14 residues. Germline lookup yields CDR1 MNHEY and CDR2 SMNVEV (reference sequence). The J segment lost 4 bases and the V segment lost 5 bases, leaving 6 bases of the junction unmatched. The CDR3 region has the DNA TGTGCCAGCAGTCCGTGGACAGGGGCTTACGAGCAGTACTTC. This translates into CASSPWTGAYEQYF.

The rearrangement joins TRBV4-1 to TRBJ2-7; no reliable D call. This CDR3 has 13 residues. Trimming cost V 3 bases and J 3 bases, with 9 bases left between them. The germline CDR1 and CDR2 sequences are MGHRA and YSYEKL. The CDR3, as DNA: TGCGCCAGCAGCCAGCAGTTGGTCTACGAGCAGTACTTC. It is translated as CASSQQLVYEQYF.

The chain joins TRBV15 to TRBJ2-7; D perhaps matches TRBD1 (5 bases). The CDR3 runs 15 residues. V lost 5 bases and J 2 bases, leaving 16 bases between the germline ends. The germline V gene encodes CDR1 LNHNV and CDR2 YYDKDF (reference sequence). In DNA, the CDR3 is TGTGCCACCAGCTCTGATTTCAGGGAAACCTACGAGCAGTACTTC. It specifies CATSSDFRETYEQYF.

This rearrangement joins TRBV29-1 to TRBJ2-7; 7 positions match TRBD1. This CDR3 is 15 amino acids long. The V segment lost 5 bases and the J segment 1 base; nucleotides outside the gene matches: 11. Germline lookup yields CDR1 SQVTM and CDR2 ANQGSEA. The CDR3 DNA follows: TGCAGCGTTACAGGGAGAGGGGGACAGTCCTACGAGCAGTACTTC. It yields the protein CSVTGRGGQSYEQYF.

The chain links TRBV4-1 to TRBJ1-4, with D unclear. Trimming cost V 1 base and J 0 bases, with 9 bases left between them. Germline V CDR1 and CDR2: MGHRA, YSYEKL. This CDR3 spans 16 amino acids. This CDR3 reads CASSQGPFATNEKLFF. Here the CDR3 DNA reads TGCGCCAGCAGCCAAGGGCCGTTTGCAACTAATGAAAAACTGTTTTTT.

The chain employs TRBV19 and TRBJ1-5, with D maybe TRBD1 (5 bases). The CDR3 sequence is 14 residues long. The V gene's germline CDR1 is LNHDA and CDR2 SQIVND (reference sequence). The V end lost 1 base, the J end lost 3 bases, and 7 bases lay between the germline ends. The CDR3 spells CASSIAGVNQPQHF. The CDR3 DNA reads as TGTGCCAGTAGTATAGCGGGGGTCAATCAGCCCCAGCATTTT.

The genes are TRBV29-1 and TRBJ2-7; the D is unclear. This CDR3 region has 13 residues. Trimming pared 6 bases from V and 3 bases from J, leaving 15 bases between. Germline V lookup: CDR1 SQVTM, CDR2 ANQGSEA. The CDR3 region is CSVTFPNFYEQYF. DNA of the CDR3: TGCAGCGTAACCTTCCCTAACTTCTACGAGCAGTACTTC.

The V gene is TRBV10-3, the J gene TRBJ2-7; a weak D match, TRBD2 (6 bases). Germline lookup yields CDR1 ENHRY and CDR2 SYGVKD. CDR3 size: 16 residues. Trimming cost V 5 bases and J 2 bases, with 19 bases left between them. The CDR3 spells CAISPGGGSLTYEQYF. The CDR3 bases are TGTGCCATCAGTCCGGGTGGGGGGTCTCTGACCTACGAGCAGTACTTC.

The chain uses TRBV6-5 and TRBJ2-3; D unresolved. With 2 bases removed from V and 2 bases from J, the gap between germline ends came to 5 bases. CDR3 length equals 13 residues. The germline CDR1 and CDR2 sequences are MNHEY and SVGAGI. CDR3 sequence reads: CASSYANTDTQYF. CDR3 nucleotide sequence: TGTGCCAGCAGTTACGCGAACACAGATACGCAGTATTTT.

The V call is TRBV4-1, the J call TRBJ2-1; a weak D match, TRBD2 (5 bases). V lost 3 bases to trimming and J lost 7 bases, with 16 bases between them. Germline assignment: CDR1 MGHRA and CDR2 YSYEKL. The CDR3 is made up of 15 amino acids. CDR3 protein: CASSHTDMRANEQFF. CDR3 bases: TGCGCCAGCAGCCATACTGACATGAGGGCTAATGAGCAGTTCTTC.

The rearrangement joins TRBV2 to TRBJ2-7, with 7 bases fitting TRBD1. Germline V gene sequence: CDR1 SNHLY, CDR2 FYNNEI. J lost 1 base, V lost 6 bases, and 9 bases had no gene match. The CDR3 extends over 15 amino acids. This CDR3 is CASRKTGIGSYEQYF. The CDR3 DNA sequence: TGTGCCAGCAGGAAGACAGGGATTGGGTCCTACGAGCAGTACTTC.

This clone was counted a few times. The rearrangement uses TRBV19 and TRBJ1-5; the D gene is possibly TRBD1 (5 bases). Germline V gives CDR1 LNHDA, CDR2 SQIVND (reference sequence). CDR3 length equals 15 residues. V was shortened by 0 bases and J by 5 bases, with 11 bases between the two germline ends. CDR3 amino acids: CASSIERQGHQPQHF. CDR3 nucleotide sequence: TGTGCCAGTAGTATAGAACGGCAGGGCCATCAGCCCCAGCATTTT. The full variable domain, with the rest looked up from reference TRBV19 and TRBJ1-5, is DGGITQSPKYLFRKEGQNVTLSCEQNLNHDAMYWYRQDPGQGLRLIYYSQIVNDFQKGDIAEGYSVSREKKESFPLTVTSAQKNPTAFYLCASSIERQGHQPQHFGDGTRLSIL.

The rearrangement links TRBV7-9 to TRBJ2-2; tentatively, D is TRBD1 (6 bases). This CDR3 region has 15 residues. Germline V gene data show CDR1 as SEHNR and CDR2 as FQNEAQ (reference sequence). V lost 4 bases to trimming and J lost 5 bases, with 14 bases between them. CDR3 DNA: TGTGCCAGCAGCTCCTCCACAGGGCGGACCGGGGAGCTGTTTTTT. It encodes CASSSSTGRTGELFF.

V usage is TRBV5-1 and J usage is TRBJ1-2; D unclear. The CDR3 is 15 residues long. V was shortened by 0 bases and J by 4 bases, with 13 bases between the two germline ends. CDR1 SGHRS and CDR2 YFSETQ come from the germline V gene. Here the CDR3 reads CASSLEEPGSYGYTF. The CDR3 DNA reads TGCGCCAGCAGCTTGGAAGAACCAGGTTCCTATGGCTACACCTTC.

The chain carries TRBV6-5 and TRBJ1-4, with TRBD1 matching 7 bases. The length of the CDR3 is 14 residues. The V gene end was trimmed by 2 bases and the J gene end by 8 bases; junction bases not matched to a gene: 5. Germline V gives CDR1 MNHEY, CDR2 SVGAGI. The CDR3 DNA sequence: TGTGCCAGCAGTTACAGGGGGCGCAGGGAAAAACTGTTTTTT. This gives the protein CASSYRGRREKLFF.

J is TRBJ2-1 and V is TRBV14; the match to TRBD1 covers 9 bases. The CDR3 is made up of 16 amino acids. Per germline, CDR1 SGHDN and CDR2 FVKESK. V trimming: 3 bases; J trimming: 4 bases; junction bases outside the gene matches: 7. The CDR3 DNA sequence: TGTGCCAGCAGCCAGGGGACAGGGAGGGTTTACAATGAGCAGTTCTTC. Its protein is CASSQGTGRVYNEQFF. Combining the CDR3 with reference TRBV14 and TRBJ2-1 gives the whole variable domain EAGVTQFPSHSVIEKGQTVTLRCDPISGHDNLYWYRRVMGKEIKFLLHFVKESKQDESGMPNNRFLAERTGGTYSTLKVQPAELEDSGVYFCASSQGTGRVYNEQFFGPGTRLTVL.